This T cell receptor beta chain appears in the sequencing data of a study of post-analysis software for immune sequencing data. Study-wide results and limits: By F measure, strong co-clustering occurred among samples prepared in the same batch. Controls had lower frequencies than patients of about 5 TRBV segments, which included TRBV5-6, TRBV5-1 and TRBV20-1. Significantly lower normalized Chao1 diversity was seen in multiple sclerosis patients than in controls.

The germline V gene has CDR1 ENHRY and CDR2 SYGVKD. The V gene lost 6 bases and the J gene lost 5 bases, with 19 bases spanning the gap. This CDR3 has 15 residues. This clonotype was counted once. What it recognizes is unknown. Libraries were made from TCR beta cDNA, and they carried unique molecular identifiers. Using its own MiXCR run on the PCR reads, TCRdb lists one record per CDR3 protein. The table shows some 690,000 distinct CDR3 sequences, with 55% to 60% occurring only once. The sample taken for sequencing was blood. V gene TRBV10-3 combines with J gene TRBJ2-5, with D perhaps given as TRBD1 or TRBD2 (5 bases each). The clonotype was recovered from a girl aged 2 to 9 with multiple sclerosis. The CDR3 DNA is TGTGCCATCAGGGGAGCTTCGACAGACACGGAGACCCAGTACTTC. It translates to CAIRGASTDTETQYF.